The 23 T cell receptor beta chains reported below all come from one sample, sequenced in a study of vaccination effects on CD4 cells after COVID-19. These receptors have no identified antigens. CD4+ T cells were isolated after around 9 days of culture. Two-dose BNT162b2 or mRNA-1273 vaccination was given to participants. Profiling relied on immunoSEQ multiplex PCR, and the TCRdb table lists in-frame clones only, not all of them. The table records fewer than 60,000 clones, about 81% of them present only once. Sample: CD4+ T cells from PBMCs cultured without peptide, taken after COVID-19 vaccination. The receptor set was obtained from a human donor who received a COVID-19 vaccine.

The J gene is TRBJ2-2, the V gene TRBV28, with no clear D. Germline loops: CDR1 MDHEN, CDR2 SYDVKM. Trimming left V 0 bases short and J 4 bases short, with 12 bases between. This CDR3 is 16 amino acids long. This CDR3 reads CASSLWSVKGTGELFF. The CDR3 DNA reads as TGTGCCAGCAGTTTATGGTCGGTGAAGGGCACCGGGGAGCTGTTTTTT.

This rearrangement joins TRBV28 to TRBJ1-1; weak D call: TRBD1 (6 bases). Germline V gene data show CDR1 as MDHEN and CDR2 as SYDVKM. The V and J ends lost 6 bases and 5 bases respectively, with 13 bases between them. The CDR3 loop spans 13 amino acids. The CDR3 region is CASSPGVGTEAFF. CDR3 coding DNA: TGTGCCAGCAGCCCAGGGGTTGGGACTGAAGCTTTCTTT.

Here the CDR3 reads CASSLRQNNEQFF. The CDR3 DNA reads as TGTGCCAGTAGCTTAAGACAGAACAATGAGCAGTTCTTC. The chain uses TRBV19 and TRBJ2-1, with D possibly being TRBD1 (5 bases). The CDR3 has 13 amino acids. CDR1 and CDR2 (germline): LNHDA, SQIVND (reference sequence). V was pared by 6 bases and J by 5 bases, with 11 bases between.

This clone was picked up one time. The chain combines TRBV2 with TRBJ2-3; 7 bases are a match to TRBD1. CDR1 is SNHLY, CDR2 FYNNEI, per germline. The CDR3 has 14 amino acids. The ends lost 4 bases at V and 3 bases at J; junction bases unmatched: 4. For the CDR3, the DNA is TGTGCCAGCAGTGGGGCAGGGGGAACAGATACGCAGTATTTT. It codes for CASSGAGGTDTQYF.

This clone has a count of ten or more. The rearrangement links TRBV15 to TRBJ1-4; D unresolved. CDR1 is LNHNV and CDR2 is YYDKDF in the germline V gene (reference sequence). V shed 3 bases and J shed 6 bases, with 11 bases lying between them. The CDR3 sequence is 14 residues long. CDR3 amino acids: CATSRGTEDEKLFF. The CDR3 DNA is TGTGCCACCAGCAGGGGCACGGAGGATGAAAAACTGTTTTTT. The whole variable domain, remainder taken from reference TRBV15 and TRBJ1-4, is DAMVIQNPRYQVTQFGKPVTLSCSQTLNHNVMYWYQQKSSQAPKLLFHYYDKDFNNEADTPDNFQSRRPNTSFCFLDIRSPGLGDTAMYLCATSRGTEDEKLFFGSGTQLSVL.

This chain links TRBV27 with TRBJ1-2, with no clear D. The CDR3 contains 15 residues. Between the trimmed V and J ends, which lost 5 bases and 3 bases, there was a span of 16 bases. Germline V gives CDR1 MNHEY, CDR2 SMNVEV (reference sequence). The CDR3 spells CASSRLTRNDYGYTF. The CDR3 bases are TGTGCCAGCAGTCGCCTCACCAGGAATGACTATGGCTACACCTTC.

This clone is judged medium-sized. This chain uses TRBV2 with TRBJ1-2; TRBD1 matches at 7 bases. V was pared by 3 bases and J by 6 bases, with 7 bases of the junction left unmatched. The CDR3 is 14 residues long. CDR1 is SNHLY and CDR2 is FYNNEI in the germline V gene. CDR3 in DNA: TGTGCCAGCAGTGAGGGGAACAGGGGTCATGGCTACACCTTC. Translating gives CASSEGNRGHGYTF.

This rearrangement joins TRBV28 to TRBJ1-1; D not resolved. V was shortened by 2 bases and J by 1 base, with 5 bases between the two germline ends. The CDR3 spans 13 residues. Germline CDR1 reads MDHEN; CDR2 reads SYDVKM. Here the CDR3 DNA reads TGTGCCAGCAGTTTACTCGCGAACACTGAAGCTTTCTTT. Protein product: CASSLLANTEAFF.

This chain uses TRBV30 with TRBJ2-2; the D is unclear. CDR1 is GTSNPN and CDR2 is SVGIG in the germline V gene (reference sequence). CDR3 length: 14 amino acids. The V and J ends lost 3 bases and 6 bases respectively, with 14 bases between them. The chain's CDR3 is CAWSRSTGPGELFF. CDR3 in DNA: TGTGCCTGGAGCCGGAGTACTGGTCCCGGGGAGCTGTTTTTT.

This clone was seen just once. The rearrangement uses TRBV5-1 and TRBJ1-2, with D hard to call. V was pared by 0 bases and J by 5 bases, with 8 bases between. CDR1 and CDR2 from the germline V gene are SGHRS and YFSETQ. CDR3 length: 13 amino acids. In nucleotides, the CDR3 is TGCGCCAGCAGCTTGGAACCAAGGTATGGCTACACCTTC. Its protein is CASSLEPRYGYTF.

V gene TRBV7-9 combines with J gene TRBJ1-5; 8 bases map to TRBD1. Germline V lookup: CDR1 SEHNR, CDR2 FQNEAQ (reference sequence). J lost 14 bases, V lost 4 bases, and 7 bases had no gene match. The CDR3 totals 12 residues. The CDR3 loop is CASSSGDRTEHF. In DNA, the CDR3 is TGTGCCAGCAGCTCTGGGGACAGGACAGAGCATTTT.

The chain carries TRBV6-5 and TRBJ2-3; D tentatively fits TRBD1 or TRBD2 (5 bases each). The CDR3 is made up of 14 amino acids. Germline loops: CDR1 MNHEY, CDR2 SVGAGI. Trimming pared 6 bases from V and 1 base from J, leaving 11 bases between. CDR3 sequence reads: CASRSGPGTDTQYF. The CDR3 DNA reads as TGTGCCAGCAGATCGGGACCAGGCACAGATACGCAGTATTTT.

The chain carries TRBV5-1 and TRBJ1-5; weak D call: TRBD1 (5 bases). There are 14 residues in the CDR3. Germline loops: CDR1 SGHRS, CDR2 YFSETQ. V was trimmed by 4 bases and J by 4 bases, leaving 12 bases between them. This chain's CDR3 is CASSPFDRNQPQHF. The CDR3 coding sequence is TGCGCCAGCAGCCCATTTGACAGAAATCAGCCCCAGCATTTT.

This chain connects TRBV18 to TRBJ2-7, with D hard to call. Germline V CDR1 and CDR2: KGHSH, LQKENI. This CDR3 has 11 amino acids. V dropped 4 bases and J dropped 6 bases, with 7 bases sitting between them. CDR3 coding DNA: TGTGCCAGCTCACTTACCGGCGAGCAGTACTTC. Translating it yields CASSLTGEQYF.

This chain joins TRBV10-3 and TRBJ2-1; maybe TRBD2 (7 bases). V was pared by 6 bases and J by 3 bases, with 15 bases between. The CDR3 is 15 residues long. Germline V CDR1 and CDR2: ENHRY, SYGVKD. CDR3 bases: TGTGCCATCAGACAGGGAGGGGGAAGCTACAATGAGCAGTTCTTC. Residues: CAIRQGGGSYNEQFF.

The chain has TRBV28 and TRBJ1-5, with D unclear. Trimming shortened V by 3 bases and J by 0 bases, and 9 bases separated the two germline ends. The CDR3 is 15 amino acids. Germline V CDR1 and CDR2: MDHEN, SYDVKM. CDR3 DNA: TGTGCCAGCAGTTTCAACCTCTATAGCAATCAGCCCCAGCATTTT. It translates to CASSFNLYSNQPQHF.

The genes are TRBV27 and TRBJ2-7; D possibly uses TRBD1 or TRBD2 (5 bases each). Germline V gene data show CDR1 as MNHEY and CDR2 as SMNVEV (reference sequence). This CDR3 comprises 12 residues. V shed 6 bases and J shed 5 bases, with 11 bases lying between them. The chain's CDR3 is CASRRQRNEQYF. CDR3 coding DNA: TGTGCCAGCAGACGACAGCGGAACGAGCAGTACTTC.

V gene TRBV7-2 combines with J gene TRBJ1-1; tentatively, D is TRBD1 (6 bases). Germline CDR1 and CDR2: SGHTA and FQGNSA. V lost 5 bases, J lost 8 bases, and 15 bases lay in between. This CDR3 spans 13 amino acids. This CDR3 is CASSLGGTPEAFF. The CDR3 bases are TGTGCCAGCAGCCTAGGGGGGACTCCCGAAGCTTTCTTT.

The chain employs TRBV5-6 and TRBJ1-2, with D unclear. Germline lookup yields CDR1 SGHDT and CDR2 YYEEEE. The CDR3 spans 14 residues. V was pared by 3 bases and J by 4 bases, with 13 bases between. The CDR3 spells CASSSSGSAYGYTF. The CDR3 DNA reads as TGTGCCAGCAGCTCCTCGGGAAGCGCCTATGGCTACACCTTC.

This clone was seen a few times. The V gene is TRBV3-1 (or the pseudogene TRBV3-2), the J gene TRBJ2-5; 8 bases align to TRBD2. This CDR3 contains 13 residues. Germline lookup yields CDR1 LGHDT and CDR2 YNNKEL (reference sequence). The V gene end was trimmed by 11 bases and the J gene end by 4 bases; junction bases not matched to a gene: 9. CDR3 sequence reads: CAVRGGSGETQYF. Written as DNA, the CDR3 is TGTGCCGTCCGCGGGGGGTCGGGAGAGACCCAGTACTTC.

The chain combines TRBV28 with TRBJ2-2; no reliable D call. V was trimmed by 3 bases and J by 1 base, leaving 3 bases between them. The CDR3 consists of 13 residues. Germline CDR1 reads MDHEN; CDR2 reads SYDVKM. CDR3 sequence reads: CASSFLNTGELFF. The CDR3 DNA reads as TGTGCCAGCAGTTTCCTGAACACCGGGGAGCTGTTTTTT.

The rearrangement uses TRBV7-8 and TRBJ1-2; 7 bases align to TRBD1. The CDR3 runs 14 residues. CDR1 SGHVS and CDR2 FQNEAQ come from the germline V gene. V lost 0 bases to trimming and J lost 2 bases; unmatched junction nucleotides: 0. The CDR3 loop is CASSLATGNYGYTF. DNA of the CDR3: TGTGCCAGCAGCTTAGCGACAGGGAACTATGGCTACACCTTC. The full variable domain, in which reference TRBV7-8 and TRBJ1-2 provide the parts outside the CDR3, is GAGVSQSPRYKVAKRGQDVALRCDPISGHVSLFWYQQALGQGPEFLTYFQNEAQLDKSGLPSDRFFAERPEGSVSTLKIQRTQQEDSAVYLCASSLATGNYGYTFGSGTRLTVV.

CDR3 bases: TGTGCCACCAGCAGAGATCGAGACGGTCGATACTACGAGCAGTACTTC. Protein sequence: CATSRDRDGRYYEQYF. The V gene is TRBV15, the J gene TRBJ2-7, with D unclear. Germline V lookup: CDR1 LNHNV, CDR2 YYDKDF (reference sequence). The germline V and J ends were trimmed by 0 bases and 3 bases, with 15 bases remaining between them. The CDR3 runs to 16 residues.